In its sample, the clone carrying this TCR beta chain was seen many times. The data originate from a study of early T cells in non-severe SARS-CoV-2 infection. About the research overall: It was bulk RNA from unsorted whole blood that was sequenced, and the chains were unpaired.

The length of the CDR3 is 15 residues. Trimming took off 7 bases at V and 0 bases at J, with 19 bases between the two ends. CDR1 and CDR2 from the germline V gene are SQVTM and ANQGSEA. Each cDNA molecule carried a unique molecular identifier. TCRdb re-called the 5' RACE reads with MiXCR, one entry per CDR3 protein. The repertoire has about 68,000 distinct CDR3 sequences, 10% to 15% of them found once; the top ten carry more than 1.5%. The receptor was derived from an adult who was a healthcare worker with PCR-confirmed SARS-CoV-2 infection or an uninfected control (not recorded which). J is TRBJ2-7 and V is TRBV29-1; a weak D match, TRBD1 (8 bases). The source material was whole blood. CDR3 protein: CSALGRGTGSYEQYF. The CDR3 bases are TGCAGCGCCCTAGGGCGGGGGACAGGCTCCTACGAGCAGTACTTC.